The 20 T cell receptor beta chains below were found in one sample sequenced in a study of regulatory T cells in long-lasting Graves disease. The time point is: newly diagnosed GD, antithyroid drugs for less than 3 months. Scientists built the TCR library using RNA that was extracted from PBMCs. Sequencing libraries for TCR beta were prepared with iRepertoire HTBI primers and Arm-PCR of CDR3 regions. In TCRdb, the multiplex PCR reads were re-called with MiXCR into one record per CDR3 protein. The repertoire includes some 220,000 distinct CDR3 sequences, roughly 18% of them detected once, and roughly 10% sits in the top ten. These data also formed part of another study, on T cells in Graves' hyperthyroidism and ophthalmopathy.

The sample was peripheral blood mononuclear cells (PBMCs), taken at new diagnosis, from a patient treated with antithyroid drugs. The receptor set was obtained from a woman younger than 45 with Graves disease.

At least ten counts were recorded for this clonotype. The CDR3, as DNA: TGTGCCAGCAGTCTGCAACAGGGTTGGGAGGGCTACACCTTC. This encodes CASSLQQGWEGYTF. The chain couples TRBV12-3 or TRBV12-4 to TRBJ1-2, with D possibly matching TRBD1 (6 bases). Trimming removed 5 bases at V and 8 bases at J, with 18 bases between. The CDR3 totals 14 residues.

The sample holds many counts of this clonotype. The chain has TRBV27 and TRBJ1-5, with TRBD1 identical over 7 bases. V trimming: 5 bases; J trimming: 0 bases; junction bases outside the gene matches: 13. Germline CDR1 and CDR2: MNHEY and SMNVEV (reference sequence). This CDR3 region has 18 residues. This CDR3 reads CASSPNRGGLHSNQPQHF. The CDR3 region has the DNA TGTGCCAGCAGTCCCAACAGGGGTGGGCTACATAGCAATCAGCCCCAGCATTTT.

Concerning this clonotype: At one end, the junction sequence differs from germline, possibly due to a read error. The chain is built from TRBV7-3 and TRBJ1-1; unclear D gene. This CDR3 is 15 amino acids long. Looked up from germline, CDR1 is SGHTA and CDR2 is FQGTGA. CDR3 residues: CASSLKGPAGTEASF. The DNA of the CDR3 is TGTGCCAGCAGCTTAAAAGGGCCAGCAGGCACTGAAGCTTCCTTC.

This clonotype was picked up many times. The gene calls are TRBV10-3 and TRBJ2-1; 8 nucleotides align to TRBD2. The CDR3 extends over 14 amino acids. Germline CDR1 is ENHRY and CDR2 is SYGVKD. V gave up 9 bases and J gave up 2 bases; unmatched junction bases: 6. This chain's CDR3 is CAIRTSGAYNEQFF. The CDR3 nucleotides are TGTGCCATACGAACTAGCGGAGCCTACAATGAGCAGTTCTTC.

This clonotype has a count of ten or more. The chain couples TRBV20-1 to TRBJ1-1; the D is unclear. The CDR3 covers 11 residues. CDR1 is DFQATT and CDR2 is SNEGSKA in the germline V gene (reference sequence). Deletions cut 2 bases from V and 8 bases from J, with 9 bases between. The CDR3 here is CSARLRREAFF. CDR3 sequence (DNA): TGCAGTGCTAGACTGCGGAGGGAAGCTTTCTTT.

Ten or more counts support this clonotype. The rearrangement uses TRBV6-1 and TRBJ2-2; D gene ambiguous. The CDR3 contains 15 residues. V was pared by 6 bases and J by 2 bases, with 13 bases between. Germline V gives CDR1 MNHNS, CDR2 SASEGT. The CDR3 protein is CASRTSGSNTGELFF. The CDR3 DNA follows: TGTGCCAGCAGGACCTCGGGCAGTAACACCGGGGAGCTGTTTTTT.

This clonotype was detected many times. The chain recombines TRBV15 with TRBJ2-7; D not resolved. The CDR3 is 15 residues long. Deletions cut 3 bases from V and 3 bases from J, with 15 bases between. Germline assignment: CDR1 LNHNV and CDR2 YYDKDF (reference sequence). The CDR3 loop is CATSSRLVAVYEQYF. For the CDR3, the DNA is TGTGCCACCAGCAGCCGTCTAGTAGCAGTCTACGAGCAGTACTTC. Full variable domain (outside the CDR3, taken from reference TRBV15 and TRBJ2-7): DAMVIQNPRYQVTQFGKPVTLSCSQTLNHNVMYWYQQKSSQAPKLLFHYYDKDFNNEADTPDNFQSRRPNTSFCFLDIRSPGLGDTAMYLCATSSRLVAVYEQYFGPGTRLTVT.

This clonotype was seen repeatedly, ten times or more. The rearrangement joins TRBV5-1 to TRBJ2-1; no clear D gene. Germline values: CDR1 SGHRS, CDR2 YFSETQ. The CDR3 loop spans 14 amino acids. The V end was cut by 0 bases, the J end by 3 bases, with 7 bases between. The CDR3 protein is CASSLGLSYNEQFF. The CDR3 nucleotides are TGCGCCAGCAGCTTGGGACTGAGCTACAATGAGCAGTTCTTC.

This clonotype was counted a few times. This rearrangement joins TRBV4-2 to TRBJ2-3; 13 nucleotides match TRBD2. The CDR3 has 17 amino acids. Trimming at V came to 0 bases and at J to 4 bases, leaving 4 bases not matched to a gene. Germline CDR1 LGHNA, CDR2 YNFKEQ. The CDR3 loop reads CASSQEGLAGRADTQYF. In DNA, the CDR3 is TGTGCCAGCAGCCAAGAGGGACTAGCGGGAAGGGCAGATACGCAGTATTTT.

This clonotype occurred many times. In this CDR3 the conserved last residue, phenylalanine or tryptophan, is missing, so a read error is likely. This chain joins TRBV3-1 and TRBJ1-6, with TRBD1 identical over 8 bases. The CDR3 spans 12 residues. The germline CDR1 and CDR2 sequences are LGHDT and YNNKEL (reference sequence). With V trimmed by 6 bases and J by 12 bases, 4 bases remained unmatched. The CDR3 protein is CASRGRGQPLHS. CDR3 nucleotides: TGTGCCAGCAGAGGCAGGGGGCAACCCCTCCACTCT.

This clonotype was seen at least ten times. The CDR3 loop is CASSQALAGGYTF. The CDR3 nucleotides read TGTGCCAGCAGCCAAGCCTTGGCGGGCGGCTACACCTTC. J is TRBJ1-2 and V is TRBV14, with D uncertain. Per germline, CDR1 SGHDN and CDR2 FVKESK. Trimming removed 1 base from V and 8 bases from J, with 11 bases in between. This CDR3 has 13 amino acids. The full variable domain, its missing parts supplied by reference TRBV14 and TRBJ1-2, is EAGVTQFPSHSVIEKGQTVTLRCDPISGHDNLYWYRRVMGKEIKFLLHFVKESKQDESGMPNNRFLAERTGGTYSTLKVQPAELEDSGVYFCASSQALAGGYTFGSGTRLTVV.

This clonotype was observed a handful of times. The chain links TRBV29-1 to TRBJ2-7; D may be TRBD1 (6 bases). Germline loops: CDR1 SQVTM, CDR2 ANQGSEA. V lost 6 bases and J lost 0, with 18 bases in between. The CDR3 runs to 15 residues. In nucleotides, the CDR3 is TGCAGCGTACTGGATTGGGCAGGGGACTCCTACGAGCAGTACTTC. Translation gives CSVLDWAGDSYEQYF.

This clonotype has a count of ten or more. The V gene is TRBV11-2, the J gene TRBJ1-2; D unclear. Germline V lookup: CDR1 SGHAT, CDR2 FQNNGV. This CDR3 has 14 residues. Trimming removed 2 bases from V and 0 bases from J, with 7 bases in between. In DNA form, the CDR3 reads TGTGCCAGCAGCTTATTGGTTCCTAACTATGGCTACACCTTC. As protein: CASSLLVPNYGYTF.

This chain uses TRBV2 with TRBJ2-7; possibly TRBD2 for D (6 bases). With 6 bases removed from V and 2 bases from J, the gap between germline ends came to 17 bases. The CDR3 runs to 15 residues. Germline V CDR1 and CDR2: SNHLY, FYNNEI. The chain's CDR3 is CASRSLGTPAYEQYF. In DNA form, the CDR3 reads TGTGCCAGCAGGTCCCTCGGGACTCCCGCCTACGAGCAGTACTTC.

There are many counts of this clonotype. This sequence joins TRBV19 and TRBJ2-3, with D possibly matching TRBD2 (6 bases). Germline-derived CDR1 and CDR2 are LNHDA and SQIVND (reference sequence). This CDR3 has 17 residues. V was cut by 5 bases and J by 2 bases, with 20 bases left in between. CDR3 residues: CASSARLGLSLTDTQYF. The CDR3 nucleotides read TGTGCCAGTAGTGCCCGGTTGGGACTGTCACTCACAGATACGCAGTATTTT.

This clonotype was seen at least ten times. V gene TRBV28 combines with J gene TRBJ2-2; D is uncertain. The CDR3 has 11 amino acids. V was shortened by 7 bases and J by 3 bases, with 3 bases between the two germline ends. Germline CDR1 is MDHEN and CDR2 is SYDVKM. CDR3 in amino acids: CASTYTGELFF. The CDR3 DNA sequence: TGTGCCAGCACCTACACCGGGGAGCTGTTTTTT.

The chain joins TRBV19 to TRBJ1-5; tentatively, D is TRBD1 (6 bases). This CDR3 has 13 residues. V dropped 5 bases and J dropped 6 bases, with 11 bases sitting between them. CDR1 is LNHDA, CDR2 SQIVND, per germline (reference sequence). This CDR3 is CASSVQGGQPQHF. The CDR3 coding sequence is TGTGCCAGTAGTGTACAGGGCGGTCAGCCCCAGCATTTT.

As to this clonotype: This clone may be a read error of a much larger clone one base away. Because it lacks the conserved phenylalanine or tryptophan at the end, this CDR3 is likely a read error. The genes are TRBV3-1 and TRBJ2-1; possible D gene TRBD2, 6 bases. The CDR3 consists of 13 residues. The germline V gene encodes CDR1 LGHDT and CDR2 YNNKEL (reference sequence). V was trimmed by 8 bases and J by 10 bases, leaving 18 bases between them. CDR3 coding DNA: TGTGCCAGCGGGTTAGCGGATTTTGGGGAGCAGTTCTCC. This gives the protein CASGLADFGEQFS.

In its sample, this clonotype was seen many times. V gene TRBV30 combines with J gene TRBJ1-5; TRBD1 is a possible D gene (5 bases). V lost 2 bases to trimming and J lost 2 bases, with 19 bases between them. CDR1 GTSNPN and CDR2 SVGIG come from the germline V gene (reference sequence). This CDR3 region has 17 residues. The DNA of the CDR3 is TGTGCCTGGAGTACAAGGGACGGTCTTACGGGCAATCAGCCCCAGCATTTT. It translates to CAWSTRDGLTGNQPQHF.

This clonotype showed up many times. The V gene is TRBV20-1, the J gene TRBJ1-5; D remains unclear. The CDR3 loop spans 14 amino acids. Germline V gene data show CDR1 as DFQATT and CDR2 as SNEGSKA (reference sequence). V lost 0 bases, J lost 1 base, and 7 bases lay in between. DNA for the CDR3: TGCAGTGCTAGAGAAGGTGCCAGCAATCAGCCCCAGCATTTT. It specifies CSAREGASNQPQHF.